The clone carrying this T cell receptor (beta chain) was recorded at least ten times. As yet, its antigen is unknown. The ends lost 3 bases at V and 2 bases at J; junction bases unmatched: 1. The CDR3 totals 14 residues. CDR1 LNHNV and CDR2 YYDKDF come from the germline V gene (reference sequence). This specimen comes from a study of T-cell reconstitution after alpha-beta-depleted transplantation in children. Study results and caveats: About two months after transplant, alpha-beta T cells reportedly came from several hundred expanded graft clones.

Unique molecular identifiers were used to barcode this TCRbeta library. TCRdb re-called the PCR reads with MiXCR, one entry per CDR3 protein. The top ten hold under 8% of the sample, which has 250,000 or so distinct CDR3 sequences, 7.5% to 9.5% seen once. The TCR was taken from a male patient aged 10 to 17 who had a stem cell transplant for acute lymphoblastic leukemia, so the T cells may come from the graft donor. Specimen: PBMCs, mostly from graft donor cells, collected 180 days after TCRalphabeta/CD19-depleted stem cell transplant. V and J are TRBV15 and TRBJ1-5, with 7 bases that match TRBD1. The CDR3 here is CATSSTGGNQPQHF. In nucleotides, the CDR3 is TGTGCCACCAGCAGCACAGGGGGCAATCAGCCCCAGCATTTT.